Listed below are T cell receptor beta chains from one sample, sequenced in a study of blood T cell repertoires in COVID-19. TCRdb's copy holds only in-frame clones and misses some; the assay was immunoSEQ multiplex PCR. In the table there are about 110,000 clones, 85% of which are singletons. Sequences were obtained from peripheral blood. The receptors were gathered from a woman aged 60-70 years with COVID-19, enrolled during active disease. Each CDR3 is given with its conserved first and last residue. The order of the fields is J gene, D gene, V gene, clone size, CDR3 protein, CDR3 DNA. D genes are given only for firm matches. Size values are once, few and many counts, or a class for expanded clones, and some rows have none.

TRBJ1-2 | NA | TRBV2 | NA | CASSVGQSYGYTF | TGTGCCAGCAGTGTCGGACAGAGCTATGGCTACACCTTC
TRBJ1-2 | NA | TRBV2 | NA | CASRVVQGQGYTF | TGTGCCAGCAGGGTTGTACAGGGCCAGGGCTACACCTTC
TRBJ1-5 | NA | TRBV18 | NA | CASSPVTIITIRRRELSNQPQHF | TGTGCCAGCTCACCAGTGACTATTATCACCATCCGGCGGAGGGAACTCAGCAATCAGCCCCAGCATTTT
TRBJ1-2 | NA | TRBV7-9 | few | CASSRDQGSGYTF | TGTGCCAGCAGCCGTGACCAGGGTAGCGGCTACACCTTC
TRBJ1-6 | NA | TRBV6-1 | NA | CASSAPLGSSYNSPLHF | TGTGCCAGCAGTGCCCCCTTGGGGAGCTCCTATAATTCACCCCTCCACTTT
TRBJ1-5 | TRBD1 | TRBV2 | NA | CASKGAGGSLQPQHF | TGTGCCAGCAAGGGGGCAGGGGGCTCGTTGCAGCCCCAGCATTTT
TRBJ1-2 | TRBD1 | TRBV30 | NA | CAWSVKWTGLANYGYTF | TGTGCCTGGAGTGTAAAGTGGACAGGCTTAGCTAACTATGGCTACACCTTC
TRBJ2-5 | TRBD1 | TRBV24-1 | NA | CATSDVGTAQETQYF | TGTGCCACCAGTGATGTCGGGACAGCTCAAGAGACCCAGTACTTC
TRBJ1-1 | NA | TRBV19 | few | CASSMSSGVAFF | TGTGCCAGTAGTATGTCGTCGGGGGTCGCTTTCTTT
TRBJ1-4 | NA | TRBV29-1 | NA | CSVDLQGQGEKLFF | TGCAGCGTTGATCTTCAGGGCCAGGGGGAAAAACTGTTTTTT
TRBJ2-7 | TRBD2 | TRBV3-1/TRBV3-2 | once | CASSQGGTSVVYEQYF | TGTGCCAGCAGCCAAGGGGGGACTAGCGTGGTCTACGAGCAGTACTTC
TRBJ1-4 | NA | TRBV5-1 | few | CASSSDTAAEKLFF | TGCGCCAGCAGCTCGGACACAGCCGCCGAAAAACTGTTTTTT
TRBJ2-5 | NA | TRBV6-5 | NA | CASSYKGGGLETQYF | TGTGCCAGCAGTTACAAGGGGGGGGGCCTGGAGACCCAGTACTTC
TRBJ1-2 | NA | TRBV6-5 | NA | CASSHPPANYGYTF | TGTGCCAGCAGCCACCCCCCAGCTAACTATGGCTACACCTTC
TRBJ1-2 | NA | TRBV27 | NA | CASSSQRVGGYTF | TGTGCCAGCAGTTCGCAGAGGGTGGGGGGCTACACCTTC
TRBJ2-3 | TRBD2 | TRBV7-2 | NA | CASSLRLAGGPDTQYF | TGTGCCAGCAGCTTAAGATTAGCGGGGGGGCCAGATACGCAGTATTTT
TRBJ2-1 | TRBD2 | TRBV4-2 | NA | CASSPRGLAGGPNNEQFF | TGTGCCAGCAGCCCGAGGGGACTAGCGGGGGGGCCGAACAATGAGCAGTTCTTC
TRBJ2-7 | TRBD1 | TRBV25-1 | NA | CASSDDRDSYEQYF | TGTGCCAGCAGTGATGACAGGGATTCTTACGAGCAGTACTTC
TRBJ1-6 | NA | TRBV12-3/TRBV12-4 | few | CASSFDWNSPLHF | TGTGCCAGCAGTTTTGACTGGAATTCACCCCTCCACTTT
TRBJ2-7 | NA | TRBV11-3 | NA | CASSLETESYEQYF | TGTGCCAGCAGCTTAGAGACAGAATCCTACGAGCAGTACTTC
TRBJ1-2 | NA | TRBV29-1 | NA | CSVVQPPAGSGGYTF | TGCAGCGTTGTCCAGCCCCCGGCAGGGTCGGGCGGCTACACCTTC
TRBJ2-7 | TRBD1 | TRBV7-3 | NA | CASSTTGGPSYEQYF | TGTGCCAGCAGCACGACAGGGGGCCCTTCCTACGAGCAGTACTTC
TRBJ1-2 | NA | TRBV15 | NA | CATSRDRGYGYTF | TGTGCCACCAGCAGAGACAGAGGTTATGGCTACACCTTC
TRBJ1-1 | NA | TRBV5-5 | once | CASSFAGADYRTEAFF | TGTGCCAGCAGCTTCGCGGGGGCCGATTACCGCACTGAAGCTTTCTTT
TRBJ2-7 | NA | TRBV5-6 | NA | CASSLGGANEQYF | TGTGCCAGCAGCTTAGGGGGGGCTAACGAGCAGTACTTC
TRBJ2-2 | NA | TRBV3-1/TRBV3-2 | NA | CASSLGWGETGELFF | TGTGCCAGCAGCCTAGGATGGGGGGAGACCGGGGAGCTGTTTTTT
TRBJ2-1 | TRBD2 | TRBV9 | NA | CASSVALAGSSYNEQFF | TGTGCCAGCAGCGTAGCACTAGCGGGATCCTCCTACAATGAGCAGTTCTTC
TRBJ1-4 | TRBD1 | TRBV7-6 | NA | CASMGQGASNEKLFF | TGTGCCAGCATGGGACAGGGGGCTTCTAATGAAAAACTGTTTTTT
TRBJ2-1 | NA | TRBV2 | NA | CASGQYEQFF | TGTGCCAGCGGTCAGTATGAGCAGTTCTTC
TRBJ2-7 | TRBD1 | TRBV27 | NA | CASSWTGYSDEQYF | TGTGCCAGCAGTTGGACAGGGTACTCGGACGAGCAGTACTTC
TRBJ1-2 | TRBD1 | TRBV7-9 | few | CASSFDPDRSYGYTF | TGTGCCAGCAGCTTTGACCCGGACAGGTCCTATGGCTACACCTTC
TRBJ1-1 | NA | TRBV19 | NA | CASKPGEGGVTEAFF | TGTGCCAGTAAACCCGGAGAGGGGGGGGTTACTGAAGCTTTCTTT
TRBJ1-1 | TRBD1 | TRBV5-1 | NA | CASSLVGTGGFMNTEAFF | TGCGCCAGCAGCTTGGTGGGGACAGGGGGTTTCATGAACACTGAAGCTTTCTTT
TRBJ1-1 | TRBD1 | TRBV25-1 | NA | CASSDLQDRTNTEAFF | TGTGCCAGCAGTGACCTGCAGGACAGGACGAACACTGAAGCTTTCTTT
TRBJ2-7 | TRBD2 | TRBV5-1 | NA | CASSSSGGASEQYF | TGCGCCAGCAGCTCCAGCGGGGGGGCCTCCGAGCAGTACTTC
TRBJ2-3 | NA | TRBV6-4 | NA | CASSDLSTDTQYF | TGTGCCAGCAGTGACCTGAGCACAGATACGCAGTATTTT
TRBJ1-1 | TRBD1 | TRBV14 | NA | CASSQLTGADTEAFF | TGTGCCAGCAGCCAACTGACAGGGGCTGACACTGAAGCTTTCTTT
TRBJ1-1 | TRBD1 | TRBV19 | NA | CASSIGGTGTEAFF | TGTGCCAGTAGTATAGGTGGGACAGGGACTGAAGCTTTCTTT
TRBJ2-1 | TRBD2 | TRBV18 | NA | CASSPTSGGAYNEQFF | TGTGCCAGCTCGCCGACTAGCGGGGGGGCCTACAATGAGCAGTTCTTC
TRBJ1-2 | NA | TRBV25-1 | NA | CASSESEYGYTF | TGTGCCAGCAGTGAATCTGAGTATGGCTACACCTTC
TRBJ1-4 | NA | TRBV4-1 | NA | CASSQDRQATNEKLFF | TGCGCCAGCAGCCAAGATCGCCAGGCAACTAATGAAAAACTGTTTTTT
TRBJ2-7 | TRBD2 | TRBV20-1 | NA | CSASDVLRGGRGEQYF | TGCAGTGCTAGTGACGTATTGCGGGGGGGCCGTGGAGAGCAGTACTTC
TRBJ2-5 | TRBD2 | TRBV7-2 | NA | CASSSRTSGGAVTQYF | TGTGCCAGCAGCTCCCGGACTAGCGGGGGGGCGGTGACCCAGTACTTC
TRBJ2-2 | NA | TRBV18 | NA | CASSPPGGVRPANTGELFF | TGTGCCAGCTCACCGCCTGGAGGGGTCAGGCCCGCGAACACCGGGGAGCTGTTTTTT
TRBJ1-3 | TRBD1 | TRBV7-9 | NA | CASTYLGTGAGNTIYF | TGTGCCAGCACCTACTTGGGGACAGGGGCTGGAAACACCATATATTTT
TRBJ2-7 | NA | TRBV4-2 | NA | CASSQDQSLGSYEQYF | TGTGCCAGCAGCCAAGATCAGTCTCTAGGTTCCTACGAGCAGTACTTC